This T cell receptor beta chain was sequenced during a study of graft-versus-host responses after intestinal transplantation (TCRdb year 2021). Regarding the research as a whole: The transplants that recipients received were multivisceral, liver-intestinal, or isolated intestinal. Anti-thymocyte globulin induction was given to all recipients, followed by maintenance tacrolimus and steroids for 2 to 3 years. After intestinal transplantation, graft-versus-host and host-versus-graft alloreactive T cell clones were followed in the graft, circulation and bone marrow using bulk TCR-beta CDR3 sequencing. Alloreactive clones were identified by sequencing pre-transplant mixed lymphocyte reaction products and comparing them with unstimulated pre-transplant donor and recipient T cells. The cohort enrolled 24 intestinal transplant recipients, one of whom was a retransplant, and a few patients without pretransplant specimens were excluded. Donor T cell macrochimerism was defined as a peak of at least 4% donor T cells among recipient peripheral blood mononuclear cells. Samples from a few later patients were sequenced in-house on an Illumina MiSeq with MiXCR processing rather than by the commercial service. Overall study results and their limits: In the allografts of patients with donor T cell macrochimerism, GvH to HvG T cell clonal ratios were high. Peak levels of circulating GvH clones were associated with declines in HvG clones early after transplant. GvH clones were detected in recipient bone marrow, and some appeared earlier in ileal mucosa or blood, consistent with an intestinal mucosal origin. The relatively low number and heterogeneity of intestinal transplant patients limited the conclusions.

The CDR3 spans 14 residues, from the cysteine through the phenylalanine. Only the CDR3 portion is preserved as DNA: 42 bases, with reading frame beginning at the first base. In the germline V gene, CDR1 corresponds to SGHVS and CDR2 to FQNEAQ. Cut back by 7 bases and 8 bases, the V and J ends lie 17 bases apart. Receptor amplification or capture employed the immunoSEQ multiplex PCR assay. For most patients, genomic DNA was isolated with the Qiagen DNeasy Blood and Tissue Kit and sent frozen to Adaptive Biotechnologies for TCR sequencing. For most patients, high-throughput TCR-beta CDR3 sequencing of genomic DNA was performed by Adaptive Biotechnologies. The study's processing was this. TCR sequencing data for approximately 17 patients were retrieved from Adaptive's ImmunoSEQ software; three other patients were processed with MiXCR and VDJtools. CD4 versus CD8 sorting errors were corrected by removing sequences found in both subsets at a frequency ratio below 5:1. CDR3 nucleotide sequences shared by donor and recipient were removed because the origin of these sequences could not be assigned. To count as alloreactive, a clone needed at least 2-fold expansion over unstimulated cells and a minimum CFSE-low frequency of 0.002% (template counts) or 0.001% (read counts). A clone was considered mappable if detected in the sequenced pre-transplant spleen, lymph node, or MLR CFSE-low populations of the donor or recipient. The cumulative frequency of alloreactive clones was calculated as a percentage of all sequences, weighted by copy number. TCRdb provides this immuneACCESS table in a form limited to in-frame rearrangements. Some clones are lacking; in checked studies, under half of them reflect an unresolved V gene, and why the rest are absent is not known. That table furnishes V, J and clone size, whereas the DNA furnished D and trimming. The sample table records roughly 110,000 clones; more than 85% of these occur just once. In total, the top ten clones hold approximately 1% of the sample.

Taken with the paper, the label for time point translates to: cells obtained before transplantation from donor or recipient. CD3+CD4+ and CD3+CD8+ populations were FACS-sorted from unstimulated pre-transplant donor and recipient cells taken from spleen or lymph nodes. This clone was detected once. The clone's antigen remains unknown. Base qualities are not recorded, but no much larger clone differs from it by a single base. The chain is made from TRBV7-8 and TRBJ1-4; the D gene is unclear. Source: unstimulated CD8+ T cells sorted from spleen or lymph node cells, taken before transplant. The TCR sequence derives from a human donor who was the organ donor for an intestinal transplant. CDR3 reads: CASTNLRIEEKLFF. The DNA sequence is as follows: TGTGCCAGCACCAATCTCCGTATAGAGGAAAAACTGTTTTTT.